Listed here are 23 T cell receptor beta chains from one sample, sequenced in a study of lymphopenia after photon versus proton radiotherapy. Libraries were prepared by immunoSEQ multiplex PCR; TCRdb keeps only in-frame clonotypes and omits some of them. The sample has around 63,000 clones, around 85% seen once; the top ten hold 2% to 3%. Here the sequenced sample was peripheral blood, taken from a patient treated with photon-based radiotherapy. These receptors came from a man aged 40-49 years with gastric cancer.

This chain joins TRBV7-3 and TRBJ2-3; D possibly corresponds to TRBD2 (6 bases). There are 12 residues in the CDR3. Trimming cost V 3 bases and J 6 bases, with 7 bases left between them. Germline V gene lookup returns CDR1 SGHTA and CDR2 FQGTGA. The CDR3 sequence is CASSFRGDTQYF. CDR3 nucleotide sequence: TGTGCCAGCAGCTTTCGGGGGGATACGCAGTATTTT.

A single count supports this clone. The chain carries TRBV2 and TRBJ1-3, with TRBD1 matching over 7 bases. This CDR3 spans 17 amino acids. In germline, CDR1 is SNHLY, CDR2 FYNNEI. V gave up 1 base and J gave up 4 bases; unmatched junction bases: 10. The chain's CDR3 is CASSEGGEGGAGNTIYF. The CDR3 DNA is TGTGCCAGCAGTGAAGGAGGAGAAGGGGGCGCGGGAAACACCATATATTTT.

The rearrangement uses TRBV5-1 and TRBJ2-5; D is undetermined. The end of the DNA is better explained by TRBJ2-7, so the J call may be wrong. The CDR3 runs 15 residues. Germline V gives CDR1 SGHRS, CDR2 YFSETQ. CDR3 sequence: CASSPLAPTAYEQYF. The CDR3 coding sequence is TGCGCCAGCAGCCCGTTGGCGCCAACTGCCTACGAGCAGTACTTC.

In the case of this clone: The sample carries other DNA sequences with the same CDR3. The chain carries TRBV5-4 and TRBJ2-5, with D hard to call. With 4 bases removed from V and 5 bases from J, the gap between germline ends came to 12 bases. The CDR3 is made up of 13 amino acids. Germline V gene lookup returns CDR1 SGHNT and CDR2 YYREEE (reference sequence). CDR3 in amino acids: CASSPGPGETQYF. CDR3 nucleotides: TGTGCCAGCAGCCCCGGACCTGGCGAGACCCAGTACTTC.

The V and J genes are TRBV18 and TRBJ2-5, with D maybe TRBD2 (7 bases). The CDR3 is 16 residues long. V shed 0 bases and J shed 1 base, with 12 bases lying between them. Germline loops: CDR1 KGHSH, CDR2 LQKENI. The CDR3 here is CASSPPRGAGQETQYF. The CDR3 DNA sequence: TGTGCCAGCTCACCACCCCGGGGGGCAGGCCAAGAGACCCAGTACTTC.

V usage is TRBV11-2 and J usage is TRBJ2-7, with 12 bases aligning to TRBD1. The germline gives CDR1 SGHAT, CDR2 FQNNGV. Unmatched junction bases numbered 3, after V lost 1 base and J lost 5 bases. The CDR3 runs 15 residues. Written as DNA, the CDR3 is TGTGCCAGCAGCTTAGGCCGGGACAGGGGGCACGAGCAGTACTTC. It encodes CASSLGRDRGHEQYF.

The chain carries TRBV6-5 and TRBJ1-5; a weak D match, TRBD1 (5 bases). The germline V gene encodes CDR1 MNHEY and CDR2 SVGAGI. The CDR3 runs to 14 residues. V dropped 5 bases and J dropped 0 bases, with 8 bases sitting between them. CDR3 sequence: CASSRGVSNQPQHF. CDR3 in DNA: TGTGCCAGCAGTCGGGGGGTTAGCAATCAGCCCCAGCATTTT.

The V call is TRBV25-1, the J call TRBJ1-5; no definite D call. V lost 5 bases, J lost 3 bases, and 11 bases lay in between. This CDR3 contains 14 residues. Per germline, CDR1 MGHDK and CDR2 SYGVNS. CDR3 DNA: TGTGCCAGCAGTTCTCAAGCCTCCAATCAGCCCCAGCATTTT. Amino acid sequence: CASSSQASNQPQHF. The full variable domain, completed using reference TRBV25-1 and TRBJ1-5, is EADIYQTPRYLVIGTGKKITLECSQTMGHDKMYWYQQDPGMELHLIHYSYGVNSTEKGDLSSESTVSRIRTEHFPLTLESARPSHTSQYLCASSSQASNQPQHFGDGTRLSIL.

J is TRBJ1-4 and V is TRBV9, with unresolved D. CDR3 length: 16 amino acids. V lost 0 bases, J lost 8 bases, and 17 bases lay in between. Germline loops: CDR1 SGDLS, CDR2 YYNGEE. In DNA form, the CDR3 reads TGTGCCAGCAGCGTAGGCCTAGGGATCCACACCGAAAAACTGTTTTTT. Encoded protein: CASSVGLGIHTEKLFF.

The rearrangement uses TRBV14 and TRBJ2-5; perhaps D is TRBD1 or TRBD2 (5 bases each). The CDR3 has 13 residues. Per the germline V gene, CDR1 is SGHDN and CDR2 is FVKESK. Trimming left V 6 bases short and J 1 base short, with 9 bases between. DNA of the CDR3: TGTGCCAGCAGTCGGGGCACCCAAGAGACCCAGTACTTC. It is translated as CASSRGTQETQYF.

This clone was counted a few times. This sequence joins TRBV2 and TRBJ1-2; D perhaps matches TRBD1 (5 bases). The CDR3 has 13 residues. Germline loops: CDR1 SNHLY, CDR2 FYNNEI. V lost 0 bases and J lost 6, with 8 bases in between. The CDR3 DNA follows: TGTGCCAGCAGTGAAGCTAGAGGGGATGGCTACACCTTC. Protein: CASSEARGDGYTF.

The CDR3 loop is CASSYVRAGGSGYTF. CDR3 DNA: TGTGCCAGCAGTTATGTTCGTGCAGGGGGCTCTGGCTACACCTTC. The chain carries TRBV6-5 and TRBJ1-2; 8 positions match TRBD1. CDR3 size: 15 residues. Germline loops: CDR1 MNHEY, CDR2 SVGAGI. V lost 3 bases and J lost 7; bases outside the gene matches: 10.

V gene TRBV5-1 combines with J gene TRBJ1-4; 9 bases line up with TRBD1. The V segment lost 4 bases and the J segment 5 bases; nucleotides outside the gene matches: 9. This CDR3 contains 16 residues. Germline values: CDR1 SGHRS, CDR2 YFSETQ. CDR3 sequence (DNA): TGCGCCAGCAGCCCCCGGGACAGGGTAGCGAATGAAAAACTGTTTTTT. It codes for CASSPRDRVANEKLFF.

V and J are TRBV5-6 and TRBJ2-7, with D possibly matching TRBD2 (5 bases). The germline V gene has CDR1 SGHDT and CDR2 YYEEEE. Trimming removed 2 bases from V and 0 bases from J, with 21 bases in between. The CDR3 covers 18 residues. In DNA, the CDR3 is TGTGCCAGCAGCTTCTACGGACTTACGAGTCCTAGCTCCTACGAGCAGTACTTC. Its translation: CASSFYGLTSPSSYEQYF.

CDR3 DNA: TGTGCCAGCAGCGCCGGGACAGCGAACACCGGGGAGCTGTTTTTT. This sequence encodes CASSAGTANTGELFF. The V call is TRBV9, the J call TRBJ2-2, with 7 bases lining up with TRBD1. V was clipped by 3 bases and J by 0 bases; unmatched bases: 2. Germline V gene lookup returns CDR1 SGDLS and CDR2 YYNGEE. The CDR3 has 15 amino acids.

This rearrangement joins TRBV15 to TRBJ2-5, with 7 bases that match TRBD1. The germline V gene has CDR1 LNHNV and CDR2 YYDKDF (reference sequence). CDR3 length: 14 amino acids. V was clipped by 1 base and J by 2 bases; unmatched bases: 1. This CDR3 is CATSRGTGQETQYF. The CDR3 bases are TGTGCCACCAGCAGAGGGACAGGACAAGAGACCCAGTACTTC.

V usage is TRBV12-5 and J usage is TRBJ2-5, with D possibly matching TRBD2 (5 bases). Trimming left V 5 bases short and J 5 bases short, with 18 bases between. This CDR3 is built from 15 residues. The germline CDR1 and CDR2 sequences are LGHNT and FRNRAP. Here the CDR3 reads CASGPGLALGETQYF. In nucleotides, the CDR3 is TGTGCTAGTGGTCCCGGGCTAGCTTTGGGGGAGACCCAGTACTTC.

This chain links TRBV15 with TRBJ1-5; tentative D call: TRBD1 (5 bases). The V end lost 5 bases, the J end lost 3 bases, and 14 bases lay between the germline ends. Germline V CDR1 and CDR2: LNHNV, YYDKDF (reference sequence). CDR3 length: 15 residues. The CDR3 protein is CATSPISGNNQPQHF. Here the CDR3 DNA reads TGTGCCACCAGCCCAATCTCAGGGAACAATCAGCCCCAGCATTTT.

CDR3 DNA sequence: TGTGCCAGTAGTAGTCGGACAGACTACGAGCAGTACTTC. It specifies CASSSRTDYEQYF. This chain uses TRBV19 with TRBJ2-7; perhaps TRBD1 as D (6 bases). Germline V gene lookup returns CDR1 LNHDA and CDR2 SQIVND (reference sequence). Trimming left V 4 bases short and J 3 bases short, with 10 bases between. The CDR3 length is 13 residues.

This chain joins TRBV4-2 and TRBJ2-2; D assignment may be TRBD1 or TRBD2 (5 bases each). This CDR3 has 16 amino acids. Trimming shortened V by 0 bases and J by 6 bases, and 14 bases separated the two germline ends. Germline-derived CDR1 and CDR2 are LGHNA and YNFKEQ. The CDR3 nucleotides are TGTGCCAGCAGCCAAGAAGTAGGGGACGGCGCCGGGGAGCTGTTTTTT. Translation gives CASSQEVGDGAGELFF.

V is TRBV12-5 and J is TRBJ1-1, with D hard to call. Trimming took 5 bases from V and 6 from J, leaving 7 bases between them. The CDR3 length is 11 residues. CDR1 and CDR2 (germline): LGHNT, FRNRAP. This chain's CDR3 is CASGARSEAFF. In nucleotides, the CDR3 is TGTGCTAGTGGTGCGAGGTCTGAAGCTTTCTTT.

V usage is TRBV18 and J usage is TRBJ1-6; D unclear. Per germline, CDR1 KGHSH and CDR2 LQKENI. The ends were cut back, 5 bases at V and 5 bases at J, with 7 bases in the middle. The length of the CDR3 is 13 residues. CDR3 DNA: TGTGCCAGCTCATTCAGCCATAATTCACCCCTCCACTTT. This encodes CASSFSHNSPLHF.

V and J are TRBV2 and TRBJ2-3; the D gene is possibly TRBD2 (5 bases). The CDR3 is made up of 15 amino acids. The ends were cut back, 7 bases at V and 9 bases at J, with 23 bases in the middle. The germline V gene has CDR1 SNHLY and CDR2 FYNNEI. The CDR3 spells CASKAGLGSRGTQYF. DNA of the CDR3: TGTGCCAGCAAAGCTGGGCTAGGGAGCCGTGGGACGCAGTATTTT.